These 10 T cell receptor beta chains share one sample of origin, sequenced in a study of glioma-infiltrating T cells. Amplification of TCR alpha and beta CDR3 regions from RNA used iRepertoire nested multiplex PCR. TCRdb passed the multiplex PCR reads through MiXCR, listing each CDR3 protein once. The table records approximately 190,000 distinct CDR3 sequences, 25% to 35% of them present only once. The sequenced material came from glioma tissue, nonneoplastic brain tissue, or PBMCs (not recorded which). The receptor source for this set is a human donor with low-grade glioma or glioblastoma, undergoing nonglioma brain surgery, or in good health (not recorded which).

The chain is built from TRBV20-1 and TRBJ1-2; no clear D gene. Germline V gene sequence: CDR1 DFQATT, CDR2 SNEGSKA (reference sequence). The V end was cut by 2 bases, the J end by 5 bases, with 9 bases between. The CDR3 totals 12 residues. CDR3 loop: CSARHWGYGYTF. CDR3 bases: TGCAGTGCTAGACATTGGGGTTATGGCTACACCTTC.

Note on this clonotype: This may be a read error: a much more frequent sequence differs by one nucleotide. Here the CDR3 omits its conserved ending phenylalanine or tryptophan, so a read error is the likely source. The rearrangement links TRBV7-8 to TRBJ2-1, with D perhaps given as TRBD1 or TRBD2 (5 bases each). The CDR3 extends over 16 amino acids. Between the trimmed V and J ends, which lost 8 bases and 1 base, there was a span of 18 bases. Germline lookup yields CDR1 SGHVS and CDR2 FQNEAQ. CDR3 DNA sequence: TGTGCCAGCCGGATCGTGGGGGTTGAATCCTACAATGAGCAGTTCTTG. The encoded protein is CASRIVGVESYNEQFL.

This clonotype was seen at least ten times. The rearrangement joins TRBV6-5 to TRBJ2-1, with D uncertain. There are 16 residues in the CDR3. The V gene's germline CDR1 is MNHEY and CDR2 SVGAGI. Trimming pared 4 bases from V and 2 bases from J, leaving 15 bases between. The CDR3 loop reads CASSSSVVSPYNEQFF. CDR3 bases: TGTGCCAGCAGTTCCTCGGTGGTCTCCCCCTACAATGAGCAGTTCTTC.

This clonotype was detected ten times or more. V usage is TRBV7-2 and J usage is TRBJ2-7; 8 bases match TRBD2. The V gene end was trimmed by 6 bases and the J gene end by 2 bases; junction bases not matched to a gene: 9. Germline V gene sequence: CDR1 SGHTA, CDR2 FQGNSA. CDR3 size: 15 residues. The CDR3 sequence is CASRGGLVGTYEQYF. In nucleotides, the CDR3 is TGTGCCAGCAGGGGGGGACTAGTCGGAACCTACGAGCAGTACTTC.

This clonotype was recorded at least ten times. The chain has TRBV6-1 and TRBJ2-2; D uncertain. The CDR3 spans 14 residues. The V gene's germline CDR1 is MNHNS and CDR2 SASEGT. V lost 5 bases to trimming and J lost 0 bases, with 7 bases between them. CDR3 loop: CASSPPTNTGELFF. The CDR3, as DNA: TGTGCCAGCAGTCCCCCCACGAACACCGGGGAGCTGTTTTTT.

This clonotype was seen ten or more times. This chain uses TRBV14 with TRBJ2-1; D is tentatively TRBD1 or TRBD2 (5 bases each). With 5 bases removed from V and 9 bases from J, the gap between germline ends came to 20 bases. Germline CDR1 and CDR2: SGHDN and FVKESK. CDR3 size: 15 residues. The CDR3 reads CASSLPGTLAVEQFF. CDR3 DNA: TGTGCCAGCAGCTTACCCGGGACCCTGGCGGTTGAGCAGTTCTTC.

This clonotype was picked up a small number of times. The chain joins TRBV7-2 to TRBJ2-1; D is unclear. Per germline, CDR1 SGHTA and CDR2 FQGNSA. The CDR3 sequence is 16 residues long. Trimming removed 4 bases from V and 6 bases from J, with 19 bases in between. The CDR3 region has the DNA TGTGCCAGCAGCTCACAACCGGGCCTAGGAGCCAATGAGCAGTTCTTC. It translates to CASSSQPGLGANEQFF.

In regard to this clonotype: Given the absence of the conserved phenylalanine or tryptophan at the CDR3 end, a read error is likely. No DNA is shown, since the ends of the CDR3 on it are uncertain; the CDR3 is the one TCRdb lists. J is TRBJ2-7 and V is TRBV6-6; the table's TRBD1 call for D was not verified on the DNA. Germline values: CDR1 MNHNY, CDR2 SVGAGI (reference sequence). The CDR3 totals 16 residues, both ends included. CDR3 loop: CASSSVDPGQGYERYL.

This clonotype was counted a few times. Since a much larger clone is just one base distant, this may be a read error. V and J are TRBV20-1 and TRBJ2-1, with 9 bases aligning to TRBD2. Germline values: CDR1 DFQATT, CDR2 SNEGSKA (reference sequence). The CDR3 has 15 amino acids. Trimming cost V 6 bases and J 6 bases; bases outside gene matches: 12. The DNA of the CDR3 is TGCAGTGCCGGAGATGATAGCGGGAGTGGCAATGAGCAGTTCTTC. Residues: CSAGDDSGSGNEQFF.

Of note for this clonotype: Possible read error: a much larger clone is one base away. The rearrangement links TRBV7-9 to TRBJ1-1; D possibly corresponds to TRBD1 (6 bases). V shed 1 base and J shed 3 bases, with 12 bases lying between them. The CDR3 extends over 15 amino acids. CDR1 and CDR2 from the germline V gene are SEHNR and FQNEAQ (reference sequence). CDR3: CASSLGTERDTEAFF. CDR3 coding DNA: TGTGCCAGCAGCTTAGGGACAGAGCGGGACACTGAAGCTTTCTTT.